What follows is one T cell receptor (beta chain) and its context. Its antigen remains undetermined. No much larger clone exists at a distance of one base, and base qualities are not known. Around 460 nanograms of biopsy DNA per sample were submitted for commercial TCRB immunosequencing. CDR3 regions were amplified from genomic DNA by Adaptive Biotechnology using a two-step, amplification bias-controlled multiplex PCR. Primers covering every V and J gene segment were used in the first PCR, while barcodes and Illumina adapters were added in the second PCR. An Illumina instrument was used to sequence the CDR3 libraries. As for the authors' bioinformatics: Analysis combined the vendor-provided pipelines with custom analysis of raw data in R/Bioconductor under R version 3.3.0. Clonality, ranging from 0 to 1, was calculated as the inverse of the normalised Shannon entropy of all productive clones. High-frequency clones were defined as the share of the repertoire occupied by the top 100 clones, with only clones passing a 95% confidence test being retained. Overlap between samples was measured with the Morisita-Horn index, while repertoire diversity was measured with the Simpson index. TCRdb's version of the immuneACCESS table is confined to in-frame rearrangements and falls short of the full clone set. An unresolved V gene accounts for under half of the shortfall where checked; the remainder is of unknown origin. V and J calls and clone size are given by that table; D and trimming were obtained from the DNA. The table for this sample lists roughly 60,000 clones; approximately 88% of them were counted only once. Of the sample, around 2% is held by the ten largest clones.

The data derive from a study of T cell repertoires in ileal Crohn's disease (dated by TCRdb to the late 2010s). For context, the study as a whole: Median disease duration was around 8 years, and roughly a third of patients were identified as active smokers at the time of surgery. Surgery was performed for a complication in all patients, with stricturing disease in roughly 60% and penetrating disease in approximately 40%. Roughly half of the patients were given postoperative therapy, with 15 to 20 on anti-TNF agents and 10 to 12 on thiopurines. M6 samples consisted of neoterminal ileum biopsies collected during postoperative colonoscopy. TCR repertoire analysis was performed in a few dozen Crohn's disease patients drawn from a prospective multicentre cohort. The study was conducted in parallel with a multicentre cohort that was designed to identify predictors of early endoscopic recurrence following ileocolonic resection. Endoscopic postoperative recurrence was defined as a Rutgeerts score above i0. A total of about 170 mucosal samples from about 57 patients were sequenced, collected from several sites on the surgical specimen and at postoperative endoscopy. Broad study findings and their caveats: Postoperative endoscopy timing varied within the first year after surgery, with a median delay of about 7.3 months. Only a subgroup of patients, of unstated size, had mucosal CD4 and CD8 T cells sorted and sequenced. A significantly higher proportion of clonal expansions was observed in active smokers at surgery than in non-smokers (about 25% vs 18%, p=0.02). Higher percentages of high-frequency clones at the time of surgery were linked to endoscopic recurrence, and every patient with clonality above 26.8% (18/57) had recurrence. Sorted CD8 T cells carried more high-frequency clones than CD4 T cells, suggesting mucosal expansions were mainly CD8.

Interpreted using the paper, the time point label stands for: neoterminal ileum biopsy at postoperative endoscopy, about 6 months after surgery. Adults with ileal or ileocolonic Crohn's disease and an indication for ileocolonic resection were eligible for inclusion. Whole ileal mucosal biopsies were stored frozen at -80°C before DNA extraction. Genomic DNA was extracted from frozen whole biopsies with a TRizol-based method and quantified on a NanoDrop 2000 spectrophotometer. The sequencing sample was made of ileal tissue. This sequence was found in an adult with Crohn's disease.

The DNA sequence is as follows: TGTGCCAGCAGCTTGATAGCTAATTCACCCCTCCACTTT. Translation gives CASSLIANSPLHF. Recombination linked TRBV5-8 to TRBJ1-6; the D gene remains uncertain. The CDR3 spans 13 residues, from the cysteine through the phenylalanine. Of all the DNA, just the CDR3 is kept, 39 bases in frame from base 1. V is reduced by 1 base and J by 6 bases, leaving a spacing of 5 bases between them. Sequences SGHTS (CDR1) and YDEGEE (CDR2) are obtained from the germline V gene.